These T cell receptor beta chains were read from a single sample in a study of CD8 T cells in Susac syndrome. MiXCR, run by TCRdb on the immunoSEQ multiplex PCR reads, gives a single entry per CDR3 protein. The table has under 200,000 distinct CDR3 sequences, 95% seen once. The sample consisted of CD8+ T cells from PBMCs. These receptors all stem from a human donor with multiple sclerosis. Each CDR3 is given with its conserved first and last residue. D genes are given only for firm matches. The size of a clone is reported for some rows only, either as once, few or many, or as a class for expanded clones.

J gene: TRBJ1-5
V gene: TRBV7-9
clone size: .
D gene: .
CDR3 protein: CASSLAGDTQHF
CDR3 DNA: TGTGCCAGCAGCTTAGCGGGGGACACCCAGCATTTT

J gene: TRBJ2-7
V gene: TRBV18
clone size: .
D gene: TRBD1
CDR3 protein: CASSPAQGSYEQYF
CDR3 DNA: TGTGCCAGCTCACCGGCACAGGGGTCCTACGAGCAGTACTTC

J gene: TRBJ2-1
V gene: TRBV12-3/TRBV12-4
clone size: .
D gene: .
CDR3 protein: CASSFGDGLWDEQFF
CDR3 DNA: TGTGCCAGCAGTTTTGGAGACGGGCTTTGGGATGAGCAGTTCTTC

J gene: TRBJ1-6
V gene: TRBV4-1
clone size: .
D gene: .
CDR3 protein: CASSTRISPLHF
CDR3 DNA: TGCGCCAGCAGCACCCGCATCTCACCCCTCCACTTT

J gene: TRBJ2-7
V gene: TRBV29-1
clone size: .
D gene: .
CDR3 protein: CSVGTSYEQYF
CDR3 DNA: TGCAGCGTTGGGACTTCTTACGAGCAGTACTTC

J gene: TRBJ2-7
V gene: TRBV2
clone size: .
D gene: .
CDR3 protein: CASQWTGSYEQYF
CDR3 DNA: TGTGCCAGCCAATGGACGGGATCCTACGAGCAGTACTTC

J gene: TRBJ2-7
V gene: TRBV7-9
clone size: .
D gene: .
CDR3 protein: CASNTAEALLPYEQYF
CDR3 DNA: TGTGCCAGCAACACCGCGGAGGCTCTCCTCCCCTACGAGCAGTACTTC

J gene: TRBJ1-2
V gene: TRBV5-4
clone size: .
D gene: .
CDR3 protein: CASSHNYGYTF
CDR3 DNA: TGTGCCAGCAGCCATAACTATGGCTACACCTTC

J gene: TRBJ2-1
V gene: TRBV7-6
clone size: .
D gene: TRBD1
CDR3 protein: CASSLPTGGSYNEQFF
CDR3 DNA: TGTGCCAGCAGCTTACCCACAGGGGGTTCCTACAATGAGCAGTTCTTC

J gene: TRBJ2-5
V gene: TRBV12-3/TRBV12-4
clone size: .
D gene: .
CDR3 protein: CASSLGLFETQYF
CDR3 DNA: TGTGCCAGCAGTTTAGGTCTTTTTGAGACCCAGTACTTC

J gene: TRBJ1-2
V gene: TRBV12-3/TRBV12-4
clone size: .
D gene: TRBD1
CDR3 protein: CASSPLTGGDGYTF
CDR3 DNA: TGTGCCAGCAGCCCGCTGACAGGGGGCGATGGCTACACCTTC

J gene: TRBJ2-7
V gene: TRBV27
clone size: .
D gene: .
CDR3 protein: CASSLFGRRHGQYF
CDR3 DNA: TGTGCCAGCAGTTTGTTCGGTCGGAGGCACGGGCAGTACTTC

J gene: TRBJ2-5
V gene: TRBV20-1
clone size: .
D gene: .
CDR3 protein: CSAEHGQGVQETQYF
CDR3 DNA: TGCAGTGCCGAGCACGGGCAGGGTGTCCAAGAGACCCAGTACTTC

J gene: TRBJ1-2
V gene: TRBV13
clone size: once
D gene: TRBD1
CDR3 protein: CASSFSGARGGPGYGYTF
CDR3 DNA: TGTGCCAGCAGCTTCTCTGGAGCTAGAGGGGGCCCTGGCTATGGCTACACCTTC

J gene: TRBJ2-1
V gene: TRBV12-3/TRBV12-4
clone size: .
D gene: TRBD2
CDR3 protein: CASSLWAGGPNEQFF
CDR3 DNA: TGTGCCAGCAGTTTATGGGCGGGAGGCCCCAATGAGCAGTTCTTC

J gene: TRBJ2-1
V gene: TRBV9
clone size: .
D gene: .
CDR3 protein: CASSVAVADEQFF
CDR3 DNA: TGTGCCAGCAGCGTAGCTGTCGCCGATGAGCAGTTCTTC

J gene: TRBJ1-2
V gene: TRBV29-1
clone size: .
D gene: .
CDR3 protein: CSVPGDTYGYTF
CDR3 DNA: TGCAGCGTTCCGGGGGATACCTATGGCTACACCTTC

J gene: TRBJ1-1
V gene: TRBV30
clone size: .
D gene: .
CDR3 protein: CAWSEPHPDRVGRWAFF
CDR3 DNA: TGTGCCTGGAGTGAACCGCACCCTGACAGAGTAGGACGTTGGGCTTTCTTT

J gene: TRBJ2-3
V gene: TRBV19
clone size: .
D gene: .
CDR3 protein: CASSMGQSFILDTQYF
CDR3 DNA: TGTGCCAGTAGTATGGGACAAAGTTTCATCTTGGATACGCAGTATTTT

J gene: TRBJ1-5
V gene: TRBV27
clone size: few
D gene: .
CDR3 protein: CASSPSNQPQHF
CDR3 DNA: TGTGCCAGCAGCCCTAGCAATCAGCCCCAGCATTTT

J gene: TRBJ2-2
V gene: TRBV7-9
clone size: .
D gene: .
CDR3 protein: CASSADRPGELFF
CDR3 DNA: TGTGCCAGCAGCGCTGACAGACCCGGGGAGCTGTTTTTT

J gene: TRBJ2-5
V gene: TRBV9
clone size: .
D gene: .
CDR3 protein: CASSAAGLRTEKETQYF
CDR3 DNA: TGTGCCAGCAGCGCCGCCGGGCTCCGAACTGAAAAAGAGACCCAGTACTTC

J gene: TRBJ2-7
V gene: TRBV20-1
clone size: .
D gene: TRBD2
CDR3 protein: CSASGGAYEQYF
CDR3 DNA: TGCAGTGCTAGCGGGGGGGCCTACGAGCAGTACTTC

J gene: TRBJ2-5
V gene: TRBV21-1
clone size: once
D gene: .
CDR3 protein: CASSGQRHTKTQYF
CDR3 DNA: TGTGCCAGCAGCGGACAACGACATACTAAGACCCAGTACTTC

J gene: TRBJ2-1
V gene: TRBV20-1
clone size: .
D gene: .
CDR3 protein: CSASLGAGLSNEQFF
CDR3 DNA: TGCAGTGCATCTCTGGGAGCAGGGTTAAGCAATGAGCAGTTCTTC

J gene: TRBJ1-1
V gene: TRBV4-1
clone size: .
D gene: .
CDR3 protein: CASSRENTEAFF
CDR3 DNA: TGCGCCAGCAGCCGGGAGAACACTGAAGCTTTCTTT

J gene: TRBJ2-7
V gene: TRBV4-1
clone size: once
D gene: TRBD2
CDR3 protein: CASSQGGTSGSYEQYF
CDR3 DNA: TGCGCCAGCAGCCAGGGCGGGACTAGCGGCTCCTACGAGCAGTACTTC

J gene: TRBJ2-3
V gene: TRBV12-3/TRBV12-4
clone size: .
D gene: .
CDR3 protein: CASSLKLSSTDTQYF
CDR3 DNA: TGTGCCAGCAGCCTCAAACTATCATCCACAGATACGCAGTATTTT

J gene: TRBJ2-1
V gene: TRBV5-1
clone size: .
D gene: TRBD2
CDR3 protein: CASSLGLAGGSYNEQFF
CDR3 DNA: TGCGCCAGCAGCTTGGGTCTAGCGGGGGGCTCCTACAATGAGCAGTTCTTC

J gene: TRBJ2-7
V gene: TRBV27
clone size: .
D gene: TRBD2
CDR3 protein: CASRRAGGQNEQYF
CDR3 DNA: TGTGCCAGCAGGCGAGCGGGAGGGCAAAACGAGCAGTACTTC

J gene: TRBJ2-3
V gene: TRBV13
clone size: .
D gene: .
CDR3 protein: CASSLAGNGPSDRDTQYF
CDR3 DNA: TGTGCCAGCAGCTTGGCAGGAAACGGGCCTTCCGACAGAGATACGCAGTATTTT

J gene: TRBJ2-6
V gene: TRBV9
clone size: .
D gene: .
CDR3 protein: CASSVDLGGANVLTF
CDR3 DNA: TGTGCCAGCAGCGTAGATCTAGGCGGGGCCAACGTCCTGACTTTC

J gene: TRBJ2-1
V gene: TRBV6-5
clone size: .
D gene: TRBD2
CDR3 protein: CASSSGVWNEQFF
CDR3 DNA: TGTGCCAGCAGTAGCGGGGTTTGGAATGAGCAGTTCTTC

J gene: TRBJ2-6
V gene: TRBV9
clone size: .
D gene: .
CDR3 protein: CASSVGVAGANVLTF
CDR3 DNA: TGTGCCAGCAGCGTAGGGGTGGCGGGGGCCAACGTCCTGACTTTC

J gene: TRBJ2-1
V gene: TRBV2
clone size: .
D gene: TRBD2
CDR3 protein: CASSEGTSDYNEQFF
CDR3 DNA: TGTGCCAGCAGTGAGGGGACTAGCGATTACAATGAGCAGTTCTTC

J gene: TRBJ2-1
V gene: TRBV7-9
clone size: .
D gene: TRBD2
CDR3 protein: CASSSRTSGSKDEQFF
CDR3 DNA: TGTGCCAGCAGCTCGCGGACTAGCGGGAGTAAGGATGAGCAGTTCTTC

J gene: TRBJ2-1
V gene: TRBV6-1
clone size: .
D gene: .
CDR3 protein: CASSGTYYNEQFF
CDR3 DNA: TGTGCCAGCAGTGGAACTTACTACAATGAGCAGTTCTTC

J gene: TRBJ2-5
V gene: TRBV7-9
clone size: .
D gene: TRBD1
CDR3 protein: CASSPGTEETQYF
CDR3 DNA: TGTGCCAGCAGCCCTGGGACAGAAGAGACCCAGTACTTC

J gene: TRBJ1-2
V gene: TRBV6-6
clone size: .
D gene: .
CDR3 protein: CASSYSNGDPYGYTF
CDR3 DNA: TGTGCCAGCAGTTACTCGAACGGGGACCCCTATGGCTACACCTTC

J gene: TRBJ2-7
V gene: TRBV11-2
clone size: .
D gene: TRBD2
CDR3 protein: CASSLPRGGRSGEQYF
CDR3 DNA: TGTGCCAGCAGCCTCCCACGGGGGGGCCGATCGGGCGAGCAGTACTTC

J gene: TRBJ2-7
V gene: TRBV3-1
clone size: .
D gene: .
CDR3 protein: CASSPLLHYEQYF
CDR3 DNA: TGTGCCAGCAGCCCTCTTCTACACTACGAGCAGTACTTC

J gene: TRBJ2-5
V gene: TRBV2
clone size: .
D gene: .
CDR3 protein: CASIEWSNSQETQYF
CDR3 DNA: TGTGCCAGCATTGAGTGGAGTAACAGCCAAGAGACCCAGTACTTC

J gene: TRBJ1-6
V gene: TRBV5-6
clone size: .
D gene: .
CDR3 protein: CASTLGGGSGNSPLHF
CDR3 DNA: TGTGCCAGCACCCTTGGGGGGGGCTCTGGTAATTCACCCCTCCACTTT

J gene: TRBJ2-1
V gene: TRBV30
clone size: .
D gene: .
CDR3 protein: CAWRTMGNEQFF
CDR3 DNA: TGTGCCTGGAGGACGATGGGGAATGAGCAGTTCTTC

J gene: TRBJ2-1
V gene: TRBV18
clone size: .
D gene: TRBD2
CDR3 protein: CASSPPVSGGYDEQFF
CDR3 DNA: TGTGCCAGCTCACCACCGGTTAGCGGGGGCTACGATGAGCAGTTCTTC

J gene: TRBJ1-5
V gene: TRBV5-1
clone size: .
D gene: TRBD1
CDR3 protein: CASSPTGGTGYQPQHF
CDR3 DNA: TGCGCCAGCAGCCCAACCGGTGGGACAGGGTATCAGCCCCAGCATTTT

J gene: TRBJ2-7
V gene: TRBV23-1
clone size: .
D gene: TRBD1
CDR3 protein: CASSHDRGRCGSYEQYF
CDR3 DNA: TGCGCCAGCAGTCACGACAGGGGGCGATGCGGATCCTACGAGCAGTACTTC

J gene: TRBJ1-3
V gene: TRBV20-1
clone size: .
D gene: .
CDR3 protein: CSAGRGSGNTIYF
CDR3 DNA: TGCAGTGCTGGAAGGGGGTCTGGAAACACCATATATTTT

J gene: TRBJ2-3
V gene: TRBV28
clone size: .
D gene: .
CDR3 protein: CASSLLTFRTDTQYF
CDR3 DNA: TGTGCCAGCAGTTTGCTAACGTTCCGCACAGATACGCAGTATTTT

J gene: TRBJ2-7
V gene: TRBV5-1
clone size: .
D gene: TRBD1
CDR3 protein: CASSIRQGSNEQYF
CDR3 DNA: TGCGCCAGCAGCATCAGACAGGGATCCAACGAGCAGTACTTC

J gene: TRBJ2-3
V gene: TRBV28
clone size: .
D gene: .
CDR3 protein: CASSVVSGSTDTQYF
CDR3 DNA: TGTGCCAGCAGTGTGGTTAGCGGTAGCACAGATACGCAGTATTTT

J gene: TRBJ2-7
V gene: TRBV29-1
clone size: .
D gene: TRBD2
CDR3 protein: CSGPTRPLAGINYEQYF
CDR3 DNA: TGCAGCGGACCTACTCGGCCCTTAGCGGGAATCAACTACGAGCAGTACTTC

J gene: TRBJ2-7
V gene: TRBV9
clone size: .
D gene: .
CDR3 protein: CASSVGPGEGYEQYF
CDR3 DNA: TGTGCCAGCAGCGTAGGTCCAGGGGAGGGCTACGAGCAGTACTTC

J gene: TRBJ2-7
V gene: TRBV6-7
clone size: .
D gene: .
CDR3 protein: CASTALARAYEQYF
CDR3 DNA: TGTGCCAGCACCGCCTTAGCGCGAGCCTACGAGCAGTACTTC

J gene: TRBJ1-5
V gene: TRBV9
clone size: .
D gene: .
CDR3 protein: CASSVGGLGQPQHF
CDR3 DNA: TGTGCCAGCAGCGTAGGGGGGTTAGGTCAGCCCCAGCATTTT

J gene: TRBJ2-4
V gene: TRBV5-4
clone size: once
D gene: .
CDR3 protein: CASSWTGTGIAKNIQYF
CDR3 DNA: TGTGCCAGCAGCTGGACCGGGACGGGAATAGCCAAAAACATTCAGTACTTC

J gene: TRBJ1-1
V gene: TRBV29-1
clone size: .
D gene: .
CDR3 protein: CSVGRAGAFF
CDR3 DNA: TGCAGCGTTGGCCGGGCGGGAGCTTTCTTT

J gene: TRBJ2-1
V gene: TRBV27
clone size: .
D gene: .
CDR3 protein: CASRGAAGVSYEQFF
CDR3 DNA: TGTGCCAGCAGGGGGGCGGCGGGAGTTAGCTATGAGCAGTTCTTC

J gene: TRBJ2-2
V gene: TRBV7-6
clone size: .
D gene: .
CDR3 protein: CASSLELYTGELFF
CDR3 DNA: TGTGCCAGCAGCTTAGAACTATACACCGGGGAGCTGTTTTTT